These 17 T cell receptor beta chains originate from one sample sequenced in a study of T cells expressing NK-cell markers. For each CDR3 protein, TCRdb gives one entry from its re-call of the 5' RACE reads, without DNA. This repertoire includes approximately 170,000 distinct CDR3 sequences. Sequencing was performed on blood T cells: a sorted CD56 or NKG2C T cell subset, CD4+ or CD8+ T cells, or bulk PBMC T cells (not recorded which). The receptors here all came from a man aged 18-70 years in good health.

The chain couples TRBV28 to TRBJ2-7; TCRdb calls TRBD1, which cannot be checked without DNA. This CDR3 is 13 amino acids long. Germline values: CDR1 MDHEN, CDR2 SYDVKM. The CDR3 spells CASSETGSDEQYF.

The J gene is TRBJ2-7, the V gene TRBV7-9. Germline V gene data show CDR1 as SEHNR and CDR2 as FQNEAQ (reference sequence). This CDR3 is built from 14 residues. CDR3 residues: CASSLDRATYEQYF.

The CDR3 sequence is CSVALAIGELFF. This chain links TRBV29-1 with TRBJ2-2; TCRdb returns TRBD2, unconfirmable since there is no DNA. CDR1 and CDR2 (germline): SQVTM, ANQGSEA. This CDR3 comprises 12 residues.

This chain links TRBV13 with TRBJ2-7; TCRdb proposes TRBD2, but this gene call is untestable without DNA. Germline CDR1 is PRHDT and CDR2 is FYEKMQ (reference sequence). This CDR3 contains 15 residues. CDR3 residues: CASSAGLAGVYEQYF.

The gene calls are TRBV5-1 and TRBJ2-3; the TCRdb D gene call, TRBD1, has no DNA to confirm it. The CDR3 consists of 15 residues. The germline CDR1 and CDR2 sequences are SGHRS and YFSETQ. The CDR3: CASNQRGRSTDTQYF.

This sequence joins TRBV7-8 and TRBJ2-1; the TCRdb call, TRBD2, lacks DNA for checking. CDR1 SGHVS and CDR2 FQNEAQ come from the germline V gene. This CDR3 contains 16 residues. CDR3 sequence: CASSFRLAGGPIEQFF.

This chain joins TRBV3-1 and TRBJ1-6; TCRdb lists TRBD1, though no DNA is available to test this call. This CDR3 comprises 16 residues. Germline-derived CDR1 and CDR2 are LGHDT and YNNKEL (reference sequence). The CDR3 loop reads CASSQEIGQGTSPLHF.

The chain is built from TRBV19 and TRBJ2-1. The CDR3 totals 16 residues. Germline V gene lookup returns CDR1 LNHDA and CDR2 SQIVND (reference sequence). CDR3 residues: CASSILSRDSYNEQFF.

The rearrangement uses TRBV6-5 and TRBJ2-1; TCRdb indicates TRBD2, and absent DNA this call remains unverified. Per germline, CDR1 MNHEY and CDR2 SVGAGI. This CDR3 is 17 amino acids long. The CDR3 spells CASSYWGASGGYNEQFF.

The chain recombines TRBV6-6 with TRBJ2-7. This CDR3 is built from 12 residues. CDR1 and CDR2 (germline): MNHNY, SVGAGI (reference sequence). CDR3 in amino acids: CASSWKTYEQYF.

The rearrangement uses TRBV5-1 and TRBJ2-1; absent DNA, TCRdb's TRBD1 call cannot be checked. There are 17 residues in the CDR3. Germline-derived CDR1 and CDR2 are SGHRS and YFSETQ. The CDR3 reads CASSLADAHQGKTAQFF.

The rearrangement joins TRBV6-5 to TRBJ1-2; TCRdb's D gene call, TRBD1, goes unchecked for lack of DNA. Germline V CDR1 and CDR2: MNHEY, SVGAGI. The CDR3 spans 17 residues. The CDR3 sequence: CASSYHAETGDIYGYTF.

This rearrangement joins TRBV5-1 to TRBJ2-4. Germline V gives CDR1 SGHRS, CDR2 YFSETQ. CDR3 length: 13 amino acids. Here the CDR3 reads CASSSTLLDIQYF.

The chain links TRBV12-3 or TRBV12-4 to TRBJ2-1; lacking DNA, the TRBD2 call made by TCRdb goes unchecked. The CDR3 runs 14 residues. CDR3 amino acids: CASSPGLPDDEQFF.

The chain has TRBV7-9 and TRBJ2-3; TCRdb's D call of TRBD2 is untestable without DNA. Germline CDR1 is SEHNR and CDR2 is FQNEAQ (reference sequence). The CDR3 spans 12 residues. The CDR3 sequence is CGSRGGTDTQYF.

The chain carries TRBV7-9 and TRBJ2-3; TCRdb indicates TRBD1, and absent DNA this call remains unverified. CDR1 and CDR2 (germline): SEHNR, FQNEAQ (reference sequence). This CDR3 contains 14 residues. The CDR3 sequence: CASSSPDRADTQYF.

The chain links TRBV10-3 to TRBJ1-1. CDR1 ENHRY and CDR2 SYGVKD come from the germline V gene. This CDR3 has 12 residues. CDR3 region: CAISVRNGEAFF.